The T cell receptor beta chain under discussion was sequenced for a study of PD-1 blockade in classical Hodgkin lymphoma. Study as a whole: The study gave patients nivolumab 3 mg/kg intravenously every 2 weeks.

The length of the CDR3 is 15 residues. CDR1 and CDR2 (germline): SQVTM, ANQGSEA. Trimming stripped 3 bases from V and 7 bases from J, with 18 bases between. This sample's time point: cycle 4 day 1 (C4D1), after more than 5 weeks of nivolumab. Following autologous stem cell transplantation, relapse occurred in every patient, and exposure to brentuximab vedotin varied. TCRdb's copy holds only in-frame clones and misses some; the assay was immunoSEQ multiplex PCR. The sample contains 100,000 or so clones, about nine tenths of which appear only once. This sequence originates from a human donor with classical Hodgkin lymphoma. The input for sequencing was peripheral blood mononuclear cells (PBMCs), taken before the fourth cycle of nivolumab. The rearrangement joins TRBV29-1 to TRBJ2-2; no clear D. CDR3 loop: CSVELPDRGIGELFF. CDR3 sequence (DNA): TGCAGCGTTGAGTTACCGGACCGTGGTATCGGGGAGCTGTTTTTT.